These 13 T cell receptor beta chains were all obtained from the same sample, sequenced in a study of identical twins. MiXCR, run by TCRdb on the 5' RACE reads, gives a single entry per CDR3 protein. The sample includes approximately 600,000 distinct CDR3 sequences, nearly 10% of them seen just once. This same sample was also taken into another study, of yellow fever vaccine responses in identical twins.

Source material: PBMCs. Receptors originate from a woman under 30 in good health.

This clonotype turned up a few times. The genes are TRBV5-1 and TRBJ2-6; D gene unclear. From germline, CDR1 is SGHRS and CDR2 YFSETQ. CDR3 length equals 14 residues. The V gene lost 5 bases and the J gene lost 4 bases, with 10 bases spanning the gap. CDR3 DNA: TGCGCCAGCAGTGGGGATCCGGGGGCCAACGTCCTGACTTTC. Translating gives CASSGDPGANVLTF.

This clonotype was seen many times. V is TRBV5-1 and J is TRBJ2-1; D might be TRBD1 (6 bases). Germline CDR1 SGHRS, CDR2 YFSETQ. This CDR3 region has 15 residues. Trimming took 6 bases from V and 0 from J, leaving 13 bases between them. For the CDR3, the DNA is TGCGCCAGCATCCAGGACAGTTTCTCCTACAATGAGCAGTTCTTC. Amino acid sequence: CASIQDSFSYNEQFF.

At least ten counts were recorded for this clonotype. V gene TRBV20-1 combines with J gene TRBJ2-7; D perhaps matches TRBD1 (5 bases). CDR1 DFQATT and CDR2 SNEGSKA come from the germline V gene (reference sequence). The CDR3 runs 13 residues. Trimming pared 0 bases from V and 6 bases from J, leaving 12 bases between. This chain's CDR3 is CSARDRLGAEQYF. CDR3 nucleotide sequence: TGCAGTGCTAGAGACCGTCTAGGGGCCGAGCAGTACTTC.

This clonotype was recorded at least ten times. The CDR3 DNA reads as TGTGCCAGCAGCTTTTCCGGGGGCTCTCAGCCCCAGCATTTT. Residues: CASSFSGGSQPQHF. This chain links TRBV7-9 with TRBJ1-5, with a weak D call TRBD1 (6 bases). Germline CDR1 SEHNR, CDR2 FQNEAQ (reference sequence). V was shortened by 3 bases and J by 6 bases, with 12 bases between the two germline ends. This CDR3 spans 14 amino acids.

Many counts were recorded for this clonotype. CDR3 nucleotide sequence: TGTGCCAGCAGTTTAGTTAGGGGACTCAACTCCTACAATGAGCAGTTCTTC. Translated: CASSLVRGLNSYNEQFF. The gene calls are TRBV12-3 or TRBV12-4 and TRBJ2-1; a possible D gene is TRBD2 (6 bases). The CDR3 has 17 residues. Trimming took 1 base from V and 0 from J, leaving 13 bases between them.

This clonotype was detected only a few times. V is TRBV5-1 and J is TRBJ2-5; 9 positions agree with TRBD1. The J segment lost 4 bases and the V segment lost 4 bases, leaving 8 bases of the junction unmatched. Germline lookup yields CDR1 SGHRS and CDR2 YFSETQ. CDR3 size: 15 residues. The CDR3 DNA is TGCGCCAGCAGCGTACCCGGGACAGGGAGAGAGACCCAGTACTTC. Amino acid sequence: CASSVPGTGRETQYF. Looking up the rest from reference TRBV5-1 and TRBJ2-5 gives the full variable domain: KAGVTQTPRYLIKTRGQQVTLSCSPISGHRSVSWYQQTPGQGLQFLFEYFSETQRNKGNFPGRFSGRQFSNSRSEMNVSTLELGDSALYLCASSVPGTGRETQYFGPGTRLLVL.

This clonotype turned up a few times. The genes are TRBV15 and TRBJ2-7; 12 bases are a match to TRBD2. Losses at the gene ends were 6 bases for V and 5 bases for J; bases not matched to a gene: 2. The CDR3 is 13 residues long. Germline V gene data show CDR1 as LNHNV and CDR2 as YYDKDF (reference sequence). The CDR3 spells CATRTSGSHEQYF. In DNA, the CDR3 is TGTGCCACCAGGACTAGCGGGAGCCACGAGCAGTACTTC.

This clonotype was seen at least ten times. This chain joins TRBV20-1 and TRBJ2-7; TRBD2 matches at 9 bases. The V segment lost 3 bases and the J segment 6 bases; nucleotides outside the gene matches: 6. The CDR3 consists of 13 residues. In germline, CDR1 is DFQATT, CDR2 SNEGSKA (reference sequence). CDR3 in amino acids: CSARGLARSEQYF. The CDR3 DNA reads as TGCAGTGCTAGGGGACTAGCCCGGAGCGAGCAGTACTTC.

This clonotype has ten or more counts. The chain joins TRBV20-1 to TRBJ2-3; TRBD2 matches 11 bases. This CDR3 spans 14 amino acids. Germline V lookup: CDR1 DFQATT, CDR2 SNEGSKA (reference sequence). The ends lost 7 bases at V and 1 base at J; junction bases unmatched: 4. DNA of the CDR3: TGCAGTGTCTTGGGACTAGCGGGCACAGATACGCAGTATTTT. Translated: CSVLGLAGTDTQYF.

V is TRBV6-4 and J is TRBJ2-1; 15 bases align to TRBD2. The length of the CDR3 is 15 residues. Trimming removed 4 bases from V and 13 bases from J; junction bases left unmatched: 8. Germline CDR1 is MRHNA and CDR2 is SNTAGT. CDR3 sequence reads: CASSGVGLAGGTQFF. The CDR3 region has the DNA TGTGCCAGCAGTGGCGTTGGACTAGCGGGAGGGACCCAGTTCTTC.

This clonotype was detected only a few times. The V call is TRBV5-1, the J call TRBJ2-2, with D uncertain. Germline assignment: CDR1 SGHRS and CDR2 YFSETQ. CDR3 size: 14 residues. V lost 0 bases to trimming and J lost 3 bases, with 6 bases between them. Written as DNA, the CDR3 is TGCGCCAGCAGCTTGGGACACCACACCGGGGAGCTGTTTTTT. It is translated as CASSLGHHTGELFF.

V usage is TRBV20-1 and J usage is TRBJ2-1; possibly TRBD1 for D (6 bases). Germline V gives CDR1 DFQATT, CDR2 SNEGSKA (reference sequence). The CDR3 covers 15 residues. V was clipped by 5 bases and J by 0 bases, with 14 bases between them. For the CDR3, the DNA is TGCAGTGCTGAGACACAGGGAGTCTCCTACAATGAGCAGTTCTTC. Its protein is CSAETQGVSYNEQFF.

The sample holds many counts of this clonotype. The chain uses TRBV20-1 and TRBJ2-7; the match to TRBD2 covers 8 bases. Germline V gene data show CDR1 as DFQATT and CDR2 as SNEGSKA (reference sequence). Trimming cost V 3 bases and J 2 bases; bases outside gene matches: 0. The CDR3 covers 12 residues. The CDR3 DNA sequence: TGCAGTGCTAGCGGGAGGGCCTACGAGCAGTACTTC. Translation: CSASGRAYEQYF.